The present entry profiles one TCR beta chain with its context. V lost 10 bases to trimming and J lost 4 bases; unmatched junction nucleotides: 6. This CDR3 has 13 residues. Germline values: CDR1 LNHDA, CDR2 SQIVND (reference sequence). The data originate from a study of blood T cell repertoires in COVID-19. The wider study: Whether acute or convalescent, the COVID-19 samples came from the United States, Italy and Spain. T cells, B-cell-depleted T cells, or PBMCs supplied cDNA or gDNA.

In the original analysis: Nucleated cell number was recorded as an estimate derived from reference gene primer amplification. The method was immunoSEQ multiplex PCR; TCRdb's version includes in-frame clones alone and lacks a portion of them. From that table come the V and J calls and clone size; the DNA was used to work out D and trimming. Of over 65,000 clones listed, 90% are singletons. Source material: peripheral blood. The TCR sequence derives from a human donor in a cohort sampled during active COVID-19. V gene TRBV19 combines with J gene TRBJ2-7; 11 nucleotides align to TRBD2. The CDR3 nucleotides read TGTGCCACTACTAGCGGGGGCGTATACGAGCAGTACTTC. This codes for CATTSGGVYEQYF.